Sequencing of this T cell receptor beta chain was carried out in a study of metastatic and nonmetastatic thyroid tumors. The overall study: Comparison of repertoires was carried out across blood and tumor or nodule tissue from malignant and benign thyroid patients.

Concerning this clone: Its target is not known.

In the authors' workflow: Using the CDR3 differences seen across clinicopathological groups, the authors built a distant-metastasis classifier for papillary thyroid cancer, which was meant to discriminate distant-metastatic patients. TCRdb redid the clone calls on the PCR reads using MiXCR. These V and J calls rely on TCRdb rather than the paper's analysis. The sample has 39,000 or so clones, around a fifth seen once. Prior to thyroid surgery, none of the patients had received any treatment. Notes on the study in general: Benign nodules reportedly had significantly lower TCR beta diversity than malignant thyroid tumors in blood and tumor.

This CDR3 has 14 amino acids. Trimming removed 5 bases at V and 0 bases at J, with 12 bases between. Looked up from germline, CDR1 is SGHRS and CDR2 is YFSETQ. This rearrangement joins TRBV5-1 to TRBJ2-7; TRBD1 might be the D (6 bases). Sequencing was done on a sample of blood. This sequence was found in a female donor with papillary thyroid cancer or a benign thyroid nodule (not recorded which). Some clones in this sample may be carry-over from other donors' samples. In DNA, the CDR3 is TGCGCCAGCAGACCAGAGGGACACTCCTACGAGCAGTACTTC. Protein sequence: CASRPEGHSYEQYF.